A selection of T cell receptor beta chains follows, all from one sample in a study of T cells in Graves' hyperthyroidism and ophthalmopathy. Via MiXCR, TCRdb re-called the multiplex PCR reads, giving one row per CDR3 protein. The sample comprises a few hundred thousand distinct CDR3 sequences, around 15% of which are singletons, and approximately 14% rests with the top ten. Sequenced sample: blood. Every receptor here comes from a woman between 40 and 55 years old with Graves' hyperthyroidism. Both conserved end residues are part of each CDR3. The D gene is left open where the match is weak. For some rows the clone size is stated as once, few or many, or as a class when expanded; others skip it.

D: TRBD1; V: TRBV20-1; size: many; J: TRBJ2-7; CDR3: CSARVLDRGGSRDPYEQYF; DNA: TGCAGTGCTAGAGTCCTGGACAGGGGTGGTTCGCGGGACCCGTACGAGCAGTACTTC
D: .; V: TRBV5-8; size: many; J: TRBJ2-3; CDR3: CASSQDGSTDTQYF; DNA: TGTGCCAGCAGCCAGGACGGCAGCACAGATACGCAGTATTTT
D: .; V: TRBV3-1; size: many; J: TRBJ1-1; CDR3: CASSQVGGTGTEAFF; DNA: TGTGCCAGCAGCCAAGTAGGGGGGACGGGCACTGAAGCTTTCTTT
D: .; V: TRBV9; size: .; J: TRBJ2-1; CDR3: CASSVATDGREGAVNEQFF; DNA: TGTGCCAGCAGCGTAGCTACAGATGGGAGGGAGGGGGCTGTCAATGAGCAGTTCTTC
D: .; V: TRBV12-3/TRBV12-4; size: many; J: TRBJ2-7; CDR3: CASSPAIREQYF; DNA: TGTGCCAGCAGTCCCGCCATTAGGGAGCAGTACTTC
D: TRBD2; V: TRBV28; size: many; J: TRBJ2-1; CDR3: CASSSPRGGSSDEQFF; DNA: TGTGCCAGCAGCTCCCCCCGGGGGGGCTCTAGCGATGAGCAGTTCTTC
D: .; V: TRBV11-2; size: many; J: TRBJ2-7; CDR3: CASSVGYTYEQYF; DNA: TGTGCCAGCAGCGTTGGCTATACCTACGAGCAGTACTTC
D: .; V: TRBV20-1; size: .; J: TRBJ2-1; CDR3: CSASSTQAASYNEQFF; DNA: TGCAGTGCTAGTTCCACCCAGGCGGCCTCCTACAATGAGCAGTTCTTC
D: .; V: TRBV20-1; size: many; J: TRBJ2-1; CDR3: CSAVSESPPYNEQFF; DNA: TGCAGTGCTGTGTCCGAGAGCCCTCCCTACAATGAGCAGTTCTTC
D: .; V: TRBV9; size: .; J: TRBJ2-1; CDR3: CASSVAGAPHNEQFF; DNA: TGTGCCAGCAGCGTAGCAGGGGCGCCTCACAATGAGCAGTTCTTC
D: .; V: TRBV12-3/TRBV12-4; size: many; J: TRBJ2-1; CDR3: CASVGITDEQFF; DNA: TGTGCCAGCGTCGGGATAACAGATGAGCAGTTCTTC
D: .; V: TRBV7-9; size: many; J: TRBJ2-2; CDR3: CASSPLGTTGELFF; DNA: TGTGCCAGCAGCCCCTTAGGGACCACCGGGGAGCTGTTTTTT
D: TRBD1; V: TRBV11-2; size: many; J: TRBJ2-1; CDR3: CASSVSGGSYNEQFF; DNA: TGTGCCAGCAGCGTGTCAGGGGGCTCATACAATGAGCAGTTCTTC
D: TRBD2; V: TRBV4-2; size: .; J: TRBJ2-5; CDR3: CASSQEGLAGIQETQYF; DNA: TGTGCCAGCAGCCAAGAGGGACTAGCGGGAATCCAAGAGACCCAGTACTTC
D: TRBD1; V: TRBV30; size: .; J: TRBJ2-7; CDR3: CAWGTGTGSYEQYF; DNA: TGTGCCTGGGGAACCGGGACAGGCTCCTACGAGCAGTACTTC
D: TRBD1; V: TRBV11-3; size: many; J: TRBJ2-7; CDR3: CASSLDGQGADEQYF; DNA: TGTGCCAGCAGCTTAGACGGACAGGGGGCGGACGAGCAGTACTTC
D: .; V: TRBV27; size: many; J: TRBJ2-5; CDR3: CASRKAVGGRETQYF; DNA: TGTGCCAGCAGAAAAGCAGTAGGTGGGCGAGAGACCCAGTACTTC
D: TRBD1; V: TRBV28; size: .; J: TRBJ1-5; CDR3: CASRSTGGNQPQHF; DNA: TGTGCCAGCAGAAGTACAGGGGGCAATCAGCCCCAGCATTTT
D: TRBD2; V: TRBV5-1; size: many; J: TRBJ2-7; CDR3: CASRLTSAASYEQYF; DNA: TGCGCCAGCAGACTGACTAGCGCAGCCTCCTACGAGCAGTACTTC